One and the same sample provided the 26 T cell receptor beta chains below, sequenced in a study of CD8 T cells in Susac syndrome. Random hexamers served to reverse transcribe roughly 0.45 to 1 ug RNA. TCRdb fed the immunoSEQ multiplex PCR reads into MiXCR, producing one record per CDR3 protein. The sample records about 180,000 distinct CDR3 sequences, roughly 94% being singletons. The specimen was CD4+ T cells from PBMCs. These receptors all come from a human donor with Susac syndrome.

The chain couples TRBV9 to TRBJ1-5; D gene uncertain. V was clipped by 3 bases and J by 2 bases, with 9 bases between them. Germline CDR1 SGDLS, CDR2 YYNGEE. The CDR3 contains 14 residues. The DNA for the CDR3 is TGTGCCAGCAGCGCTGCAGGCCGCAATCAGCCCCAGCATTTT. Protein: CASSAAGRNQPQHF.

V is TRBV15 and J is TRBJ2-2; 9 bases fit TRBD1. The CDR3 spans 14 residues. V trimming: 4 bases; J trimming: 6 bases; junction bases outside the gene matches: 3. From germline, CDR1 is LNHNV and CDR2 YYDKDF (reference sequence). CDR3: CATSKTGGSGELFF. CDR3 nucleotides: TGTGCCACCAGCAAAACAGGGGGCTCCGGGGAGCTGTTTTTT.

This CDR3 is CASSLVASGNNEQFF. The CDR3, as DNA: TGTGCCAGCAGCTTAGTGGCTAGCGGGAACAATGAGCAGTTCTTC. The V and J genes are TRBV7-2 and TRBJ2-1, with 9 nucleotides matching TRBD2. The length of the CDR3 is 15 residues. Germline V gene lookup returns CDR1 SGHTA and CDR2 FQGNSA. V dropped 1 base and J dropped 5; count of bases not matched to a gene: 3.

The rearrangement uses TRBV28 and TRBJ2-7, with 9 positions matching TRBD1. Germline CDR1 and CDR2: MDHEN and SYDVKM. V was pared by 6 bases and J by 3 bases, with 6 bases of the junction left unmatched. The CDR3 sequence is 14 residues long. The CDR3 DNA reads TGTGCCAGCAGCCACAGGGGGCGCGACTACGAGCAGTACTTC. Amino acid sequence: CASSHRGRDYEQYF.

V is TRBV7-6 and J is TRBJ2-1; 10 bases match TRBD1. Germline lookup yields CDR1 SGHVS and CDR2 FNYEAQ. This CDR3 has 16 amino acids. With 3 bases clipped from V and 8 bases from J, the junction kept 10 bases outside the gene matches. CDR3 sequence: CASSLGGTGVVDEQFF. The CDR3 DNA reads TGTGCCAGCAGCTTGGGCGGGACAGGGGTGGTCGATGAGCAGTTCTTC.

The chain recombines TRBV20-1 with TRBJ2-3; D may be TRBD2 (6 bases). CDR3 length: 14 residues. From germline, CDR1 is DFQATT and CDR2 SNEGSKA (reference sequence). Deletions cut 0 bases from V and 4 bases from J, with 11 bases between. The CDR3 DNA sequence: TGCAGTGCTAGAGATCCGCGGGGAGCAGATACGCAGTATTTT. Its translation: CSARDPRGADTQYF.

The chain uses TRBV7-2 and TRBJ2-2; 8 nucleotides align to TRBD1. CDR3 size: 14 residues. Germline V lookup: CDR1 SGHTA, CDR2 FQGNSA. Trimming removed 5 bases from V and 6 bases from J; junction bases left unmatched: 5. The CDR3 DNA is TGTGCCAGCAGCCCCAGGGGGCGCGCCGGGGAGCTGTTTTTT. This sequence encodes CASSPRGRAGELFF.

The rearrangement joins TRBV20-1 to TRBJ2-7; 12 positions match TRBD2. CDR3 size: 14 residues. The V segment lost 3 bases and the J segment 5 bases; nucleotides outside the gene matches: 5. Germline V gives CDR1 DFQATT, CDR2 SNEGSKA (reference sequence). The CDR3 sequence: CSASPSGRGDEQYF. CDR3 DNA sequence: TGCAGTGCTAGTCCTAGCGGGAGGGGTGACGAGCAGTACTTC.

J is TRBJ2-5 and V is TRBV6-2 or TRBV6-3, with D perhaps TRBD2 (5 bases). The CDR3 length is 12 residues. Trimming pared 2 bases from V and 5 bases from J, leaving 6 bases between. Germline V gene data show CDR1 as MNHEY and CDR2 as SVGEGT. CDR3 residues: CASSYGEETQYF. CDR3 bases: TGTGCCAGCAGTTACGGGGAGGAGACCCAGTACTTC.

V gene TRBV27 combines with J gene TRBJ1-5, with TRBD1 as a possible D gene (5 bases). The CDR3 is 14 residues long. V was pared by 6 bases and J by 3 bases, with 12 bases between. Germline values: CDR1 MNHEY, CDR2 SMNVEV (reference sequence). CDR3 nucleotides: TGTGCCAGCAGGCTTCAGGGCACCAATCAGCCCCAGCATTTT. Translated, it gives CASRLQGTNQPQHF.

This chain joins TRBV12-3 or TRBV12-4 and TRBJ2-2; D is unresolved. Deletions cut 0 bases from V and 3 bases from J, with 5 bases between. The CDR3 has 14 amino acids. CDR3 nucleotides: TGTGCCAGCAGTTTAGCCGTACACACCGGGGAGCTGTTTTTT. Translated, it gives CASSLAVHTGELFF.

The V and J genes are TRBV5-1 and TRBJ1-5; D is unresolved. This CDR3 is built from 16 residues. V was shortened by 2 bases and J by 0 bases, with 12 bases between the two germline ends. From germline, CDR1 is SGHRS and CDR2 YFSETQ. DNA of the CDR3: TGCGCCAGCAGCTTAAATCCCTCGGGTAGCAATCAGCCCCAGCATTTT. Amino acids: CASSLNPSGSNQPQHF. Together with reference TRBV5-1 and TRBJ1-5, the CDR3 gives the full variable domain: KAGVTQTPRYLIKTRGQQVTLSCSPISGHRSVSWYQQTPGQGLQFLFEYFSETQRNKGNFPGRFSGRQFSNSRSEMNVSTLELGDSALYLCASSLNPSGSNQPQHFGDGTRLSIL.

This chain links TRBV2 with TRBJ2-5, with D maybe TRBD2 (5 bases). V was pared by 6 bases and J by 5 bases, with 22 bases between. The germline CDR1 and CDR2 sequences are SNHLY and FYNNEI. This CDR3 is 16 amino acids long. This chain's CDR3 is CASRYGFVQTGETQYF. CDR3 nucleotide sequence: TGTGCCAGCAGATATGGGTTTGTACAGACGGGGGAGACCCAGTACTTC. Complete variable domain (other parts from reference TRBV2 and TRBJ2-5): EPEVTQTPSHQVTQMGQEVILRCVPISNHLYFYWYRQILGQKVEFLVSFYNNEISEKSEIFDDQFSVERPDGSNFTLKIRSTKLEDSAMYFCASRYGFVQTGETQYFGPGTRLLVL.

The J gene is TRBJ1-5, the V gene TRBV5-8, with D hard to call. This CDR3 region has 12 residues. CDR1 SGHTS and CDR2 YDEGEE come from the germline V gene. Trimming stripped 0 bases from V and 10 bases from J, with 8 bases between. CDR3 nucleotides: TGTGCCAGCAGCTTGGTTGGGGTCCCCCAGCATTTT. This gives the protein CASSLVGVPQHF. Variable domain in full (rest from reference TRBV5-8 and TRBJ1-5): EAGVTQSPTHLIKTRGQQATLRCSPISGHTSVYWYQQALGLGLQFLLWYDEGEERNRGNFPPRFSGRQFPNYSSELNVNALELEDSALYLCASSLVGVPQHFGDGTRLSIL.

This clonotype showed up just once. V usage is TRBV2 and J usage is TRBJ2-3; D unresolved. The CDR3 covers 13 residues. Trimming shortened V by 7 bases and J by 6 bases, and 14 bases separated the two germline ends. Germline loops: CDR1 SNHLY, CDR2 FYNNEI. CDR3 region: CASTPRVFDTQYF. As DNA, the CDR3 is TGTGCCAGCACGCCTCGGGTGTTTGATACGCAGTATTTT.

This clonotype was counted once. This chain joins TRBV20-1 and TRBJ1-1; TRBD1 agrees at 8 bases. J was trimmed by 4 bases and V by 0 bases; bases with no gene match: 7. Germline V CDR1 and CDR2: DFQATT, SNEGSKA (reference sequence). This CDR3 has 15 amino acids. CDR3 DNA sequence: TGCAGTGCTAGAGACTTCCGTGGACAGGGCACTGAAGCTTTCTTT. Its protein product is CSARDFRGQGTEAFF.

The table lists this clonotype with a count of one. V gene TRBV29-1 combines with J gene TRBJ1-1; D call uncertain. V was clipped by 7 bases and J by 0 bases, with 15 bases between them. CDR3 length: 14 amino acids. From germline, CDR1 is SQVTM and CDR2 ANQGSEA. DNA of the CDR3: TGCAGCGCTACCGGGCCGGTATTGAACACTGAAGCTTTCTTT. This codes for CSATGPVLNTEAFF.

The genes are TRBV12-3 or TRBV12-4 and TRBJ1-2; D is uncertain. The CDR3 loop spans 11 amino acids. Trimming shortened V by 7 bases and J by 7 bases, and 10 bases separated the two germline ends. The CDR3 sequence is CASTMGGGYTF. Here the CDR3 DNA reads TGTGCCAGCACCATGGGCGGTGGCTACACCTTC.

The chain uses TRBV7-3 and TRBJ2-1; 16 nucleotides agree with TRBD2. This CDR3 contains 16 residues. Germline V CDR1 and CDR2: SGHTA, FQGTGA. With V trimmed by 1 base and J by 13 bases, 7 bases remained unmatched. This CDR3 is CASSLSGTSGGAYQFF. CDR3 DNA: TGTGCCAGCAGCTTAAGCGGGACTAGCGGGGGGGCTTACCAGTTCTTC.

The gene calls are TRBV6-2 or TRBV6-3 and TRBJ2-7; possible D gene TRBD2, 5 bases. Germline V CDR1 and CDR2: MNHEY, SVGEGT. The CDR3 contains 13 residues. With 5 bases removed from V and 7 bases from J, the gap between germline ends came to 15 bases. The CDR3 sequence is CASSQLGVTEQYF. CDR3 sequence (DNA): TGTGCCAGCAGTCAGCTGGGAGTAACGGAGCAGTACTTC.

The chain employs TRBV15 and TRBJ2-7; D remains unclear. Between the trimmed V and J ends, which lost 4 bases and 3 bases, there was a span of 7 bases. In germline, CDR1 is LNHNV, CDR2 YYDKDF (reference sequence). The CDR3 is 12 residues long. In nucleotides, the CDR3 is TGTGCCACCAGCACAGATGGCTACGAGCAGTACTTC. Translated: CATSTDGYEQYF.

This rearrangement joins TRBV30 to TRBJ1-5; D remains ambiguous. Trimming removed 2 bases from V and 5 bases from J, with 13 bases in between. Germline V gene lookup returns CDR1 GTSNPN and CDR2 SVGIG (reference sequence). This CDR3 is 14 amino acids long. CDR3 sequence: CAWSIELFDQPQHF. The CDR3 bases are TGTGCCTGGAGTATAGAGTTATTTGATCAGCCCCAGCATTTT.

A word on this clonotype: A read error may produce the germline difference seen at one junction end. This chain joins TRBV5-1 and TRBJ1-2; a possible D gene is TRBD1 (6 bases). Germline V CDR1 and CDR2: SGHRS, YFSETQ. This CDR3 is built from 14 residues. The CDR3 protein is CASSLDQGNSGYTF. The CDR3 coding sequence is TGCGCCAGCAGCTTGGATCAGGGGAACTCTGGCTACACCTTC.

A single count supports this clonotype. CDR3 DNA sequence: TGCGCCAGCAGCTTGAGCAGTTCCTATGGCTACACCTTC. It translates to CASSLSSSYGYTF. J is TRBJ1-2 and V is TRBV5-1; D is unresolved. CDR3 length: 13 residues. V was cut by 1 base and J by 4 bases, with 8 bases left in between. From germline, CDR1 is SGHRS and CDR2 YFSETQ.

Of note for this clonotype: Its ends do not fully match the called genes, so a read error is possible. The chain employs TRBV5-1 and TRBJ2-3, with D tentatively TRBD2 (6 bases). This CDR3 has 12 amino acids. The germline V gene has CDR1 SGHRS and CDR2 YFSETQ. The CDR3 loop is CASSPGADTQYF. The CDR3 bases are TGTGCCAGCTCACCGGGAGCAGATACGCAGTATTTT.

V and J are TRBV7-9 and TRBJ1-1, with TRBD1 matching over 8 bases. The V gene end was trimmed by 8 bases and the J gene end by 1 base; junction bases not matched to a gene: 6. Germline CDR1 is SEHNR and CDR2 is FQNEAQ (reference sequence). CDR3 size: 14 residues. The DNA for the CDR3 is TGTGCCAGCTCACTCGACAGGGGGAACACTGAAGCTTTCTTT. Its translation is CASSLDRGNTEAFF.